These T cell receptor beta chains were read from a single sample in a study of cytomegalovirus exposure and HLA in healthy donors. Clones were read by immunoSEQ multiplex PCR, and TCRdb kept only the in-frame ones, dropping some. The sample includes approximately 150,000 clones, 77% of them seen just once. The sample was PBMCs. The receptors shown here come from a female donor in good health and CMV-seronegative. Both conserved end residues are part of each CDR3. The D gene is left open where the match is weak. Where a row states a size, it is once, few, many or the class of an expanded clone; other rows omit it.

cdr3_nt cdr3_aa j_call v_call clone_size d_call
TGCGCCAGCAGCTTGTACACCGGGACTAGCGGGAGAATGCGGAATGAGCAGTTCTTC CASSLYTGTSGRMRNEQFF TRBJ2-1 TRBV5-1 - TRBD2
TGCGCCAGCAGCTCCACCGGGACTTCGGGCAACGAGCAGTACTTC CASSSTGTSGNEQYF TRBJ2-7 TRBV5-1 few -
TGTGCCAGCAGCGTAGTTGGGACACTCACAGATACGCAGTATTTT CASSVVGTLTDTQYF TRBJ2-3 TRBV9 once -
TGTGCCTGGGCCTGGGGGGGTATGAACACTGAAGCTTTCTTT CAWAWGGMNTEAFF TRBJ1-1 TRBV30 - -
TGCGCCAGCAGCCAACACAGGGGTAGCAATCAGCCCCAGCATTTT CASSQHRGSNQPQHF TRBJ1-5 TRBV4-1 - TRBD1
TGTGCCAGCAGTTCCTCACAGGACACTGAAGCTTTCTTT CASSSSQDTEAFF TRBJ1-1 TRBV28 - -
TGCGCCAGCAGCTTGGTAGTGGGTCCTAGCTCTGGGGCCAACGTCCTGACTTTC CASSLVVGPSSGANVLTF TRBJ2-6 TRBV5-1 few -
TGTGCCAGCACCGACGGGAACACCATATATTTT CASTDGNTIYF TRBJ1-3 TRBV6-1 - -
TGTGCCAGCATGGCTAGCGGGAACCTATACCAAGAGACCCAGTACTTC CASMASGNLYQETQYF TRBJ2-5 TRBV28 - TRBD2
TGTGCCAGTAGTTTAAGCGGGAGGGCGGGCTACAATGAGCAGTTCTTC CASSLSGRAGYNEQFF TRBJ2-1 TRBV19 - TRBD2
TGTGCCAGCAGTTTATGGGCAGGGGAAGAGACCCAGTACTTC CASSLWAGEETQYF TRBJ2-5 TRBV27 - -
TGTGCCGCCACGTGGGGGCAGGGTTCACTGGATACGCAGTATTTT CAATWGQGSLDTQYF TRBJ2-3 TRBV7-8 - -
TGTGCCAGTAGTATTCAGGCGGGAGGGCCTTTAATTGGGGAGCAGTTCTTC CASSIQAGGPLIGEQFF TRBJ2-1 TRBV19 - TRBD2
TGCGCCAGCAGCTTGGGACTGGACAGATCGAGTGGCTACACCTTC CASSLGLDRSSGYTF TRBJ1-2 TRBV5-1 - -
TGTGCCAGCAGCCCCAGGGGAACTAGCACAGATACGCAGTATTTT CASSPRGTSTDTQYF TRBJ2-3 TRBV11-3 - -
TGTGCCAGCTCACCACTTCCACCGGACAGGGGAACATCCTACGAGCAGTACTTC CASSPLPPDRGTSYEQYF TRBJ2-7 TRBV18 once TRBD1
TGCGCCAGCAGAAACAGGGCCGAGGCCAACGTCCTGACTTTC CASRNRAEANVLTF TRBJ2-6 TRBV4-1 - -
TGTGCCAGTAGTACCACAGGGACAGGAAACACCATATATTTT CASSTTGTGNTIYF TRBJ1-3 TRBV19 - -
TGTGCCAGCAGTAAAACTAGCGCCTACGAGCAGTACTTC CASSKTSAYEQYF TRBJ2-7 TRBV6-6 - TRBD2
TGTGCCAGCAGCTTCGGGTATACAACGGAAGCTTTCTTT CASSFGYTTEAFF TRBJ1-1 TRBV7-3 - -
TGTGCCAGTAACCTGATGGACAGGGGCGGGAATGAGCAGTTCTTC CASNLMDRGGNEQFF TRBJ2-1 TRBV19 once TRBD1
TGTGCCAGCAGCTTAGGGGCGTGGTCGAGCGAAGCTTTCTTT CASSLGAWSSEAFF TRBJ1-1 TRBV11-2 - -
TGTGCCAGCAGCCCGGGGACACGCTCTGGGGCCAACGTCCTGACTTTC CASSPGTRSGANVLTF TRBJ2-6 TRBV5-4 few -
TGTGCCAGCAGCCAGGGACTAGCGGGAAACTCCTACAATGAGCAGTTCTTC CASSQGLAGNSYNEQFF TRBJ2-1 TRBV11-3 - TRBD2
TGTGCCAGCAGCCGATCGGGAGATAGAGAGACCCAGTACTTC CASSRSGDRETQYF TRBJ2-5 TRBV7-6 - -
TGTGCCAGTAGTATCTCCGGGACAGGGTATAGAGGAGTGGAGACCCAGTACTTC CASSISGTGYRGVETQYF TRBJ2-5 TRBV19 - TRBD1
TGTGCCAGCCTGAACTTCGCGGGTGAGACCCAGTACTTC CASLNFAGETQYF TRBJ2-5 TRBV28 - -